This T cell receptor (beta chain) originates from a study of a mutant IDH1 vaccine in newly diagnosed glioma (dated by TCRdb to about 2021). Some background on the complete study: Eight vaccinations were administered to patients in weeks 1, 3, 5, 7, 11, 15, 19 and 23, corresponding to visits V03 through V10. Of the approximately 34 patients who were treated, 62.5% were male and about 40% were female, and the mean age was around 40 years. Peripheral blood samples were drawn at six visits, namely V03 (baseline), V05, V07, V10, V12 and V13. For exploratory analyses, longitudinal TCRB deep sequencing was carried out in about two dozen treated patients wherever samples were available. Vaccination was initiated 4-6 weeks after radiotherapy alone, or concurrently with temozolomide cycles in the chemotherapy-containing groups. Before enrollment, most patients had been given radiochemotherapy with temozolomide as standard therapy, while the rest had received either radiotherapy alone or temozolomide alone. What the study reported, not specific to this receptor: The authors noted that analyses of patient blood samples could not be reproduced because of sample limitations. Selection of PBMC samples for TCRB deep sequencing was based on availability. No apparent relationship was observed between pseudoprogression and alterations in the top peripheral T cell clonotypes detected by TCRB sequencing. Immune responses induced by the vaccine were seen in 90% to 95% of patients across multiple MHC alleles.

This clone occurred once. Its cognate antigen has yet to be identified. Base qualities are missing; no much larger clone stands one base away. Library preparation was by the immunoSEQ multiplex PCR assay. The hsTCRB Kit was used according to the manufacturer's protocol to amplify rearranged TCR beta chain sequences. Sequencing of TCRB libraries was carried out on an Illumina MiSeq. Concerning the study's data processing: The kit vendor's proprietary platform handled demultiplexing, trimming and gene mapping. In its TCRdb copy, this immuneACCESS table keeps in-frame sequences only and misses some clones. Where compared with another copy, unresolved V genes explain less than half of these, and the others have no known cause. D and trimming were read from the DNA, whereas the V and J calls and clone size are those reported in that table. The sample table lists about 36,000 clones, about four fifths of them with a count of one. Over 10% of the sample lies in the top ten.

The junction shows trimming of 4 bases on V and 3 bases on J, and the gene matches do not reach 7 bases of it. Per the germline V gene, SGDLS is the CDR1 and YYNGEE is the CDR2. The CDR3 starts with the cysteine, ends with the phenylalanine, and has 16 residues. Just CDR3 DNA is preserved here, 48 bases in frame from base 1. In the paper's terms, the time point label means: week 5, during vaccination. A 20-mer mutant IDH1 peptide at 300 micrograms in Montanide made up each vaccine dose, which was injected subcutaneously together with topical imiquimod. Newly diagnosed WHO grade 3 or 4 IDH1-mutant astrocytomas showing loss of nuclear ATRX were present in the donors. The samples were drawn from NOA16, a multicentre, single-arm, open-label phase I trial in Germany that tested a mutant IDH1 peptide vaccine in humans for the first time. Genomic DNA for TCRB sequencing was extracted from EDTA blood using the DNeasy Blood and Tissue Kit.

The material was PBMCs, obtained from a glioma patient whose treatment included an IDH1 peptide vaccine. This chain is built from TRBV9 and TRBJ2-2, with 9 central nucleotides matching TRBD1. This clonotype originated in a man in his forties or fifties with glioma. CDR3 loop: CASSFRDRVYTGELFF. At the DNA level, the sequence is TGTGCCAGCAGCTTCCGGGACAGGGTTTACACCGGGGAGCTGTTTTTT.